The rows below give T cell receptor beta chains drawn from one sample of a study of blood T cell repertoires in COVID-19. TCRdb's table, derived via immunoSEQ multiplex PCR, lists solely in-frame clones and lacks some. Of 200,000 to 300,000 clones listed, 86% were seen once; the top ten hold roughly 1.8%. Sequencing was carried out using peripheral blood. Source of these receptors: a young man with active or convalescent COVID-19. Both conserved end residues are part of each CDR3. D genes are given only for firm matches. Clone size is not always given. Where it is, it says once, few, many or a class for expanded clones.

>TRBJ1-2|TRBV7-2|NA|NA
TGTGCCAGCAGCTTAAACGGAGAAAACTATGGCTACACCTTC
CASSLNGENYGYTF
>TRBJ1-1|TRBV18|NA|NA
TGTGCCAGCTCCGGGGGAGGAGCGGTTGAAGCTTTCTTT
CASSGGGAVEAFF
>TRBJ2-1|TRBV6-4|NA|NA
TGTGCCAGCAGCCCCGGGGTCACCTACAATGAGCAGTTCTTC
CASSPGVTYNEQFF
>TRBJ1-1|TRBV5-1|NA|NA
TGCGCCAGCAGCGTCAGGGTCGGGAACACTGAAGCTTTCTTT
CASSVRVGNTEAFF
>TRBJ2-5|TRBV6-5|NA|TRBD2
TGTGCCAGCACCCTGACTAGCGGGCAACAAGAGACCCAGTACTTC
CASTLTSGQQETQYF
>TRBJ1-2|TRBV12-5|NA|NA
TGTGCTAGTGGCCGAGACAGGCCTGGGGGCTACACCTTC
CASGRDRPGGYTF
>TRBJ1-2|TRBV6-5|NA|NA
TGTGCCAGCAGCGATCGGCTGGCAGGGGTGTATGGCTACACCTTC
CASSDRLAGVYGYTF
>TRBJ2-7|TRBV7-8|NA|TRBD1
TGTGCCAGCAGCTCCTCGACAGGGGCCTACGAGCAGTACTTC
CASSSSTGAYEQYF
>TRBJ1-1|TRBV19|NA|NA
TGTGCCAGTAGTATGGGGGCAGGGTTAATGAACACTGAAGCTTTCTTT
CASSMGAGLMNTEAFF
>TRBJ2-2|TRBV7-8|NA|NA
TGTGCCAGCACCTCAGGGGCGTTCGGGGAGCTGTTTTTT
CASTSGAFGELFF
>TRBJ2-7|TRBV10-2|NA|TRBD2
TGCGCCAGCAGTGAAATAGCGGGGGGTTACGAGCAGTACTTC
CASSEIAGGYEQYF
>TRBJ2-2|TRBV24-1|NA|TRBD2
TGTGCCACCAGTGACGCGGGGGGGGCGAGCACCGGGGAGCTGTTTTTT
CATSDAGGASTGELFF
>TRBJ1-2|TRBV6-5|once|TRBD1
TGTGCCAGCAGTTATACACCGGACAGGGAGAGTGGCTACACCTTC
CASSYTPDRESGYTF
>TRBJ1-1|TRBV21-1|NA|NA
TGTGCCAGCAGCAAAGGGACAGAAATGAACACTGAAGCTTTCTTT
CASSKGTEMNTEAFF
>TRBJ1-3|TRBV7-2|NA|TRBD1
TGTGCCAGCAGCTTAATGCTAGGGACAGGCGGAAACACCATATATTTT
CASSLMLGTGGNTIYF
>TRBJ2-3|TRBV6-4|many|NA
TGTGCCAGCAGTGAGGGGGGGGGCCAAGATACGCAGTATTTT
CASSEGGGQDTQYF
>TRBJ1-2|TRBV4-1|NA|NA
TGCGCCAGCAGCCAATCCGGTATCCGAAACTATGGCTACACCTTC
CASSQSGIRNYGYTF
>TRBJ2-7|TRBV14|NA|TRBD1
TGTGCCAGCAGGAGACAGGGTTCCTCCTACGAGCAGTACTTC
CASRRQGSSYEQYF
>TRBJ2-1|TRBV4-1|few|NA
TGCGCCAGCAGCCAAGACGTAGGACGGGACTCCTACAATGAGCAGTTCTTC
CASSQDVGRDSYNEQFF
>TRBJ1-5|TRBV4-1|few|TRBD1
TGCGCCAGCAGCCAAGGGGGACAGGGCAATCAGCCCCAGCATTTT
CASSQGGQGNQPQHF
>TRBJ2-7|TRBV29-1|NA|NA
TGCAGCGTTGAAGTTTTCGGTGGCCAGGTTGACGAGCAGTACTTC
CSVEVFGGQVDEQYF
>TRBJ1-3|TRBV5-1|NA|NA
TGCGCCAGCAGCAGATCAGGGAACTCTGGAAACACCATATATTTT
CASSRSGNSGNTIYF
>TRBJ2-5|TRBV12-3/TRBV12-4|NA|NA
TGTGCCAGCAGTGACAGTAAAGAGACCCAGTACTTC
CASSDSKETQYF
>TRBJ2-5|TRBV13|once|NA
TGTGCCAGCAGCTTAGGGTTAGAAGAGACCCAGTACTTC
CASSLGLEETQYF
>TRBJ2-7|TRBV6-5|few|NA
TGTGCCAGCAGGAAGGGACAAAACTCCTACGAGCAGTACTTC
CASRKGQNSYEQYF
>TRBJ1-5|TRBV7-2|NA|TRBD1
TGTGCCAGCAGCTTACTCGGGCGATCGACAGGGAGGAATCAGCCCCAGCATTTT
CASSLLGRSTGRNQPQHF
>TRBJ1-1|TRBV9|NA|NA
TGTGCCAGCAGCGAAAACCGACACCACACTGAAGCTTTCTTT
CASSENRHHTEAFF
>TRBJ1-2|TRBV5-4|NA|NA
TGTGCCAGCAGCTGGACACCGAACTATGGCTACACCTTC
CASSWTPNYGYTF
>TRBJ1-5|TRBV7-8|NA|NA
TGTGCCAGCAGCTTATCCAGTTTGGGCCAGCCCCAGCATTTT
CASSLSSLGQPQHF
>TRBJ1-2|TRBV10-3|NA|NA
TGTGCCATCAGTGAGGTCCCGAGTCAATTAGCCTACACCTTC
CAISEVPSQLAYTF
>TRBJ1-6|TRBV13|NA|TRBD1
TGTGCCAGCAGCGATCAAAAACAAGGGTGGGACAGCTCCTATAATTCACCCCTCCACTTT
CASSDQKQGWDSSYNSPLHF
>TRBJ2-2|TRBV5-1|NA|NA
TGCGCCAGCACCCGAATCCCCCAGCAGGGGAGCGGGGAGCTGTTTTTT
CASTRIPQQGSGELFF
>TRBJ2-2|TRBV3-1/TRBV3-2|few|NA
TGTGCCAGCAGCCAGCGCCACACCGGGGAGCTGTTTTTT
CASSQRHTGELFF
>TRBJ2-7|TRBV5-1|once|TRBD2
TGCGCCAGCAGCTTGGGCTGGGAGCGGGGGGAAGTCTACGAGCAGTACTTC
CASSLGWERGEVYEQYF
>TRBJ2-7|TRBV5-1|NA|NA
TGCGCCAGCAGCTTCGACAGCTACGAGCAGTACTTC
CASSFDSYEQYF